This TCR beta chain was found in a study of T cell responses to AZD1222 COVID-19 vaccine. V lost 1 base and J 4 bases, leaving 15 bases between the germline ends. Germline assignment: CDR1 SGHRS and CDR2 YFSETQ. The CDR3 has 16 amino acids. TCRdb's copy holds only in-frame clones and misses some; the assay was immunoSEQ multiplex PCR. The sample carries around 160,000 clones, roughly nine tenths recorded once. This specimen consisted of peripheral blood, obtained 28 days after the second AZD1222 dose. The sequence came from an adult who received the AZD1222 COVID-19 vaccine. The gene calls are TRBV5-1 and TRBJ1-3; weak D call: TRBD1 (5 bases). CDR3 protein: CASSLTPDSSGNTIYF. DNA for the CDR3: TGCGCCAGCAGCTTGACCCCCGACAGTAGCGGAAACACCATATATTTT.